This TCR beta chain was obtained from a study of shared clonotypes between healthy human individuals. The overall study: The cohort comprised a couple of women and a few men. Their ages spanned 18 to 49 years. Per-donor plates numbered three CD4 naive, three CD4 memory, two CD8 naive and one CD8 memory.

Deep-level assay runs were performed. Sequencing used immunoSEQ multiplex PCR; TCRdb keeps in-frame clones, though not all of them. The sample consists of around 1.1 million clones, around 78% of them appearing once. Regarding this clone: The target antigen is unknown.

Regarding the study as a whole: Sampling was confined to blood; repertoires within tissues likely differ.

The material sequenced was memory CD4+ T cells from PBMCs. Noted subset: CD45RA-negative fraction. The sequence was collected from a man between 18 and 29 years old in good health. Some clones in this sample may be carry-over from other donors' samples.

CDR3 sequence reads: CASSPTGRGNGYTF. In nucleotides, the CDR3 is TGCGCCAGCAGTCCGACAGGGAGGGGGAATGGCTACACCTTC. The V and J genes are TRBV5-1 and TRBJ1-2, with 7 bases identical to TRBD1. Germline V CDR1 and CDR2: SGHRS, YFSETQ. V shed 5 bases and J 6 bases; nucleotides not matched to a gene: 10. The CDR3 totals 14 residues.